These T cell receptor beta chains were read from a single sample in a study of glioma-infiltrating T cells. TCRdb passed the multiplex PCR reads through MiXCR, listing each CDR3 protein once. The repertoire includes around 99,000 distinct CDR3 sequences, around a quarter of them detected once, and roughly a third sits in the top ten. The sequenced sample was glioma tissue, nonneoplastic brain tissue, or PBMCs (not recorded which). These receptor sequences come from a human donor with low-grade glioma or glioblastoma, undergoing nonglioma brain surgery, or in good health (not recorded which). The CDR3 runs from the conserved cysteine through the conserved F or W. The D gene is left open where the match is weak. A clone size is listed for some rows: how often the clone was seen (once, few, many), or a class if it is expanded.

J | size | V | D | DNA | CDR3
TRBJ1-1 | many | TRBV2 | TRBD1 | TGTGCCAGCAGTGTCGACAGGGGGACTGAAGCTTTCTTT | CASSVDRGTEAFF
TRBJ1-2 | many | TRBV27 | TRBD1 | TGTGCCAGCAGTTTAAGACAGGGCTATGGCTACACCTTC | CASSLRQGYGYTF
TRBJ1-5 | many | TRBV29-1 | NA | TGCAGCGTTGAAGGGGGTAACAATCAGCCCCAGCATTTT | CSVEGGNNQPQHF
TRBJ2-5 | many | TRBV24-1 | NA | TGTGCCACCGAAAGGTGGGGGACCCAGTACTTC | CATERWGTQYF
TRBJ1-3 | NA | TRBV27 | NA | TGTGCCAGCAGCCCCGATGTGCTAGGAAACACCATATATTTT | CASSPDVLGNTIYF
TRBJ1-5 | few | TRBV29-1 | NA | TGCAGCGCCAAAGGGGGTTTCGACAATCAGCCCCAGCATTTT | CSAKGGFDNQPQHF
TRBJ2-1 | few | TRBV2 | NA | TGTGCCAGCAGTGAATCTTATGAGCAGTTCTTC | CASSESYEQFF
TRBJ1-1 | many | TRBV6-2/TRBV6-3 | NA | TGTGCCAGCAGTTACTTTAGGACTGAAGCTTTCTTT | CASSYFRTEAFF
TRBJ2-7 | NA | TRBV4-1 | NA | TGCGCCAGCAGCCAAAGTCTGGCCAGGGAGGCGTACGAGCAGTACTTC | CASSQSLAREAYEQYF
TRBJ1-1 | many | TRBV6-2/TRBV6-3 | NA | TGTGCCAGCAGTTATGAATTCCCCTTGACTGAAGCTTTCTTT | CASSYEFPLTEAFF
TRBJ1-2 | many | TRBV4-3 | NA | TGCGCCAGCAGCCCCAGGACGGGAAACTATGGCTACACCTTC | CASSPRTGNYGYTF
TRBJ2-3 | many | TRBV11-2 | TRBD2 | TGTGCCAGCAGCCCCCCACCTAGCGGCCCCTTCACAGATACGCAGTATTTT | CASSPPPSGPFTDTQYF
TRBJ2-1 | many | TRBV6-1 | TRBD2 | TGTGCCAGCAGTTACCCACATGAGGGACTAGCGGGAATAAGGTTGCAGTTCTTC | CASSYPHEGLAGIRLQFF
TRBJ2-7 | NA | TRBV6-8 | NA | TGTGCCAGCAGTTGGATTTGGGGCCACGAGCAGTACTTC | CASSWIWGHEQYF
TRBJ1-3 | many | TRBV14 | TRBD1 | TGTGCCAGCAGCCATCCTACAGGGGTCTCTGGAAACACCATATATTTT | CASSHPTGVSGNTIYF
TRBJ2-2 | NA | TRBV30 | TRBD2 | TGTGCCTGGATAGCGGGAGAGTACACCGGGGAGCTGTTTTTT | CAWIAGEYTGELFF
TRBJ1-1 | medium-sized | TRBV20-1 | NA | TGCAGTGCTCGCCCCCCCATCGGTAGGAACACTGAAGCTTTCTTT | CSARPPIGRNTEAFF
TRBJ2-1 | many | TRBV24-1 | NA | TGTGCCACCAGTGATCGCCAGCCCAATGAGCAGTTCTTC | CATSDRQPNEQFF
TRBJ2-7 | NA | TRBV9 | NA | TGTGCCAGCAGCGTATACCCCGCCAGAGGCCCATCCTACGAGCAGTACTTC | CASSVYPARGPSYEQYF
TRBJ1-5 | many | TRBV28 | NA | TGTGCCAGCAGTCGACGACCGGGACTTTATGTCGGCAATCAGCCCCAGCATTTT | CASSRRPGLYVGNQPQHF
TRBJ1-5 | many | TRBV6-1 | TRBD1 | TGTGCCAGCAGTGAACGAGTCGGGCAGGGGGCGAGGGCGCCCCAGCATTTT | CASSERVGQGARAPQHF
TRBJ1-1 | many | TRBV27 | NA | TGTGCCAGCAGTTACGGGCCGCGACAGATTGAAGCTTTCTTT | CASSYGPRQIEAFF
TRBJ2-3 | many | TRBV6-6 | NA | TGTGCCAGCAGTTACGGTCTCGAGGAAACAGATACGCAGTATTTT | CASSYGLEETDTQYF
TRBJ2-7 | many | TRBV19 | NA | TGTGCCAGTAGTACACGACAGGACTCCTACGAGCAGTACTTC | CASSTRQDSYEQYF
TRBJ2-7 | many | TRBV2 | NA | TGTGCCAGCAGGCGAGCAGGAATATCCTACGAGCAGTACTTC | CASRRAGISYEQYF
TRBJ2-7 | NA | TRBV27 | NA | TGTGCCAGCAGCCCCCTGATAGCCCTTCAGTCTTACGAGCAGTACTTC | CASSPLIALQSYEQYF
TRBJ2-3 | medium-sized | TRBV6-2/TRBV6-3 | TRBD2 | TGTGCCAGCAGTTACGTAGCGGGTCCGTCAGATACGCAGTATTTT | CASSYVAGPSDTQYF
TRBJ2-1 | NA | TRBV6-2/TRBV6-3 | NA | TGTGCCAGCATTTCCGGGGCGAGCTCCTACAATGCGCAGTTCTTC | CASISGASSYNAQFF
TRBJ2-3 | NA | TRBV5-1 | TRBD1 | TGCGCCAGCAGCTATAACAGGGGCCCAGATACGCAGTATTTT | CASSYNRGPDTQYF
TRBJ2-3 | few | TRBV19 | NA | TGTGCCAGTAGCCCTCGTTCCTACGATACGCAGTATTTT | CASSPRSYDTQYF
TRBJ2-1 | few | TRBV14 | NA | TGTGCCAGCAGCCAAGATGCAGGACCAAATGAGCAGTTCTTC | CASSQDAGPNEQFF
TRBJ2-3 | NA | TRBV5-5 | NA | TGTGCCAGCAGTTTAGCTAGCAGAAACACAGATACGCAGTATTTT | CASSLASRNTDTQYF
TRBJ2-3 | NA | TRBV19 | TRBD1 | TGTGCCAGTAGGGGGGACAGGGGGAATCGAGATACGCAGTATTTT | CASRGDRGNRDTQYF
TRBJ1-5 | NA | TRBV19 | NA | TGTGCCAGTAGTCTCCGGTTACAGAGCAATCAGCCCCAGCATTTT | CASSLRLQSNQPQHF
TRBJ2-5 | many | TRBV6-5 | TRBD2 | TGTGCCAGCAGTTACGGACTAGCGGGAGAAGAGACCCAGTACTTC | CASSYGLAGEETQYF
TRBJ2-7 | many | TRBV27 | NA | TGTGCCAGCAGTACTCAGGGTCCCACCTACGAGCAGTACTTC | CASSTQGPTYEQYF
TRBJ1-3 | many | TRBV7-8 | NA | TGTGCCAGCAGCTCATCCTACACCTCCTCTGGAAACACCATATATTTT | CASSSSYTSSGNTIYF
TRBJ1-3 | once | TRBV9 | TRBD1 | TGTGCCAGCAGCGCACAGGGGGCCACTGAAAACACCATATATTTT | CASSAQGATENTIYF
TRBJ2-7 | many | TRBV7-2 | TRBD2 | TGTGCCAGCAGCTGGGGACTAGGGGTTTACGAGCAGTACTTC | CASSWGLGVYEQYF
TRBJ2-7 | many | TRBV20-1 | TRBD2 | TGCAGTGCTAGAGATAGGCGGGGGGGCCTATACGAGCAGTACTTC | CSARDRRGGLYEQYF
TRBJ1-2 | NA | TRBV5-1 | TRBD1 | TGCGCCAGCAGCTCACCAAACAAGGACAGGGGGCGTTCGGACTATGGCTACACCTTC | CASSSPNKDRGRSDYGYTF